This T cell receptor (beta chain) originates from a study of T cell repertoires in cytomegalovirus infection. Overall study: HLA-C-restricted CMV epitopes, recently identified, and well-studied HLA-B-restricted ones were used by the study. It can be stated that public TCR beta signatures indicated CMV infection as well as a matching HLA type.

For this clonotype: No antigen is known for it.

TCRdb reprocessed the reads via MiXCR and lists one record per CDR3 protein. The table lists 570,000 or so distinct CDR3 sequences, around two fifths of them singletons. Whole-study results and caveats: Cumulative frequency of public TCR beta families picked out carriers of CMV plus the relevant HLA.

Per the germline V gene, CDR1 is MNHNS and CDR2 is SASEGT. V shed 4 bases, J shed 7 bases, and the junction held 6 bases outside the gene matches. The CDR3 length is 15 residues. This chain uses TRBV6-1 with TRBJ1-6; TRBD1 matches at 8 bases. This receptor was taken from a human donor in good health (CMV status not recorded). Some clones in this sample may be carry-over from other donors' samples. Source: cultured PBMCs, taken from culture after CMV antigen stimulation. DNA for the CDR3: TGTGCCAGCAGTGGGAACCGGGACAGGAATTCACCCCTCCACTTT. This codes for CASSGNRDRNSPLHF.